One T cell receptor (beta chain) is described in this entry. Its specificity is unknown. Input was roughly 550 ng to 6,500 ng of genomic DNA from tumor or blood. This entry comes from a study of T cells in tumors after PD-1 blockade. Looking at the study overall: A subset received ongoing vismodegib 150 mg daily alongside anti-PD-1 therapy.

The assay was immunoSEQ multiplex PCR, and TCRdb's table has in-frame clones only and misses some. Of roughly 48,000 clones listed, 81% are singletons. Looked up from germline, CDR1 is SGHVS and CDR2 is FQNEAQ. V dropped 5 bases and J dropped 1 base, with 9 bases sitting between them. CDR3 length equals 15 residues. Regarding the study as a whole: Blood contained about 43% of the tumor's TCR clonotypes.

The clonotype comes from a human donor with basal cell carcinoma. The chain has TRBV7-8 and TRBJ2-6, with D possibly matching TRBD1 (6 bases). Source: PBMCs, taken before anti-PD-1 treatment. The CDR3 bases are TGTGCCAGCAGCCTTACAGGGTCTGGGGCCAACGTCCTGACTTTC. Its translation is CASSLTGSGANVLTF.